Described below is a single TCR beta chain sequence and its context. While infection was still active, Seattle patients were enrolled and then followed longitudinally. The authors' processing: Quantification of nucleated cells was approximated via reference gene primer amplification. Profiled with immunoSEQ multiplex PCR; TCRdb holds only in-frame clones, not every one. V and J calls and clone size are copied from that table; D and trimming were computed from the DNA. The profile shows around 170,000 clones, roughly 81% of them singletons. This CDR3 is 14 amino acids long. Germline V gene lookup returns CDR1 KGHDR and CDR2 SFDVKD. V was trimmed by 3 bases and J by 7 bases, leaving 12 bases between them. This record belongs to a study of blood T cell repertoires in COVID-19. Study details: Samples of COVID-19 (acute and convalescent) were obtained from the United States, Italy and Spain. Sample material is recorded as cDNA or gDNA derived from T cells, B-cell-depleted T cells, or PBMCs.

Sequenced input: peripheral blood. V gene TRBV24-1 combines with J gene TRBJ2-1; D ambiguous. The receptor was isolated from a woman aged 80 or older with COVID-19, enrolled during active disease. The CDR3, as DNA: TGTGCCACCAGTGATGGAGACTCAAGGAATGAGCAGTTCTTC. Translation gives CATSDGDSRNEQFF.